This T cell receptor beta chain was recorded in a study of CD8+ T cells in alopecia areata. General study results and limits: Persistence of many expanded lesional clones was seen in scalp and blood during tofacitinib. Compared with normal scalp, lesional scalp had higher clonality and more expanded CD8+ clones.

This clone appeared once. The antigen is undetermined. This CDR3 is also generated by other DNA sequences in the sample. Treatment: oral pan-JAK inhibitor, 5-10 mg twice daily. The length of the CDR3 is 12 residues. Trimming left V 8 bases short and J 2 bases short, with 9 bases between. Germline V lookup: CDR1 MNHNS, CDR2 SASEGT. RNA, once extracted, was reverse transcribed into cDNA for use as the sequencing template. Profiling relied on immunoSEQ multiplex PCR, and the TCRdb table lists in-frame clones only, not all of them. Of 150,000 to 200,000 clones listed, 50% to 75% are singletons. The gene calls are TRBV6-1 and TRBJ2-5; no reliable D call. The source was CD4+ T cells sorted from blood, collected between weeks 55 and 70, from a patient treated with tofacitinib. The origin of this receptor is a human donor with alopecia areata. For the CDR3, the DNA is TGTGCCAGCTCTCAAGGTCAAGAGACCCAGTACTTC. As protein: CASSQGQETQYF.